Only a few counts were recorded for the clone carrying this T cell receptor beta chain. This sample stems from a study of T cells of healthy individuals. TCRdb itself ran the 5' RACE reads through MiXCR, one entry per CDR3 protein. The sample yields tens of thousands of distinct CDR3 sequences, roughly 17% seen once. V gave up 0 bases and J gave up 3 bases, with 6 bases separating them. Germline assignment: CDR1 DFQATT and CDR2 SNEGSKA (reference sequence). There are 14 residues in the CDR3. This receptor was obtained from a human donor in good health. The J gene is TRBJ2-6, the V gene TRBV20-1; D is ambiguous. This CDR3 is CSARESVGANVLTF. The CDR3 nucleotides read TGCAGTGCTAGAGAGAGCGTTGGGGCCAACGTCCTGACTTTC.